These 3 T cell receptor beta chains originate from one sample sequenced in a study of T cell responses to AZD1222 COVID-19 vaccine. The table came from immunoSEQ multiplex PCR; TCRdb's copy has only in-frame clones and leaves some out. The sample shows around 110,000 clones, 87% of them seen only once. Sequencing was performed on peripheral blood, taken on day 0 of AZD1222 vaccination. All receptors derive from an adult in good health.

The chain links TRBV27 to TRBJ1-2, with TRBD1 matching 9 bases. The CDR3 consists of 16 residues. The trim removed 3 bases at V and 4 bases at J, leaving 9 bases unmatched. Germline CDR1 is MNHEY and CDR2 is SMNVEV (reference sequence). The CDR3 spells CASSFTGGSFFYGYTF. As DNA, the CDR3 is TGTGCCAGCAGTTTTACAGGGGGCTCCTTCTTCTATGGCTACACCTTC.

The chain recombines TRBV10-2 with TRBJ1-3, with D perhaps TRBD1 (5 bases). Trimming shortened V by 8 bases and J by 7 bases, and 12 bases separated the two germline ends. The CDR3 is 12 amino acids. Germline V gene data show CDR1 as WSHSY and CDR2 as SAAADI. The CDR3 loop reads CASHWGGNTIYF. CDR3 nucleotides: TGCGCCAGCCACTGGGGGGGGAACACCATATATTTT.

The CDR3 DNA reads TGTGCCAGCAGTTTAGCCCGGTCGAGGGTTGGCAATGAGCAGTTCTTC. Its protein is CASSLARSRVGNEQFF. The chain links TRBV28 to TRBJ2-1, with D maybe TRBD2 (5 bases). Germline V lookup: CDR1 MDHEN, CDR2 SYDVKM. The CDR3 has 16 amino acids. V shed 2 bases and J shed 6 bases, with 17 bases lying between them.